This T cell receptor (beta chain) was sequenced for a study of T cells in Graves' hyperthyroidism and ophthalmopathy. This clonotype showed up many times. The antigen is unknown. Study-wide results and limits: Patients with ophthalmopathy were separated from those with stable hyperthyroidism by a 13 V-J model.

TCR beta CDR3 region amplification was performed from RNA transcripts. Researchers ran a first-round RT-PCR on the TCR CDR3 using the HTBI primer set. TCRdb itself ran the multiplex PCR reads through MiXCR, one entry per CDR3 protein. The sample records about 260,000 distinct CDR3 sequences, about 25% being singletons. This CDR3 region has 11 residues. Trimming took 3 bases from V and 6 from J, leaving 5 bases between them. Germline V gene data show CDR1 as SGHVS and CDR2 as FQNEAQ. Based on clinical symptoms, serum thyroxine and TRAb, thyroid ultrasound and orbital computed tomography, diagnoses were reached.

The origin of this receptor is a man aged 40-50 years with Graves' hyperthyroidism that later progressed to Graves' ophthalmopathy. Input material: blood. This chain connects TRBV7-8 to TRBJ1-2, with D hard to call. CDR3 nucleotide sequence: TGTGCCAGCAGCTTGGGGAATGGCTACACCTTC. This encodes CASSLGNGYTF.